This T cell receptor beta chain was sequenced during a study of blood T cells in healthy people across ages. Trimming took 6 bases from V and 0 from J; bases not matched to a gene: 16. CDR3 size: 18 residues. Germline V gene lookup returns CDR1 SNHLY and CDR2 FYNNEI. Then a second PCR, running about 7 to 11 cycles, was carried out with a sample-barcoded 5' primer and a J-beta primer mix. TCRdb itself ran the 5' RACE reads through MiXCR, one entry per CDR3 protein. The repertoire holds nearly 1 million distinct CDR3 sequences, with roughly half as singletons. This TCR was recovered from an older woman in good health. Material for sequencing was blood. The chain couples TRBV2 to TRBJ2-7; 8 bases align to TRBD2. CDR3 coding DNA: TGTGCCAGCAGCCCGGGACTAGTTAGAGAACACCGCTCCTACGAGCAGTACTTC. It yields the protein CASSPGLVREHRSYEQYF.